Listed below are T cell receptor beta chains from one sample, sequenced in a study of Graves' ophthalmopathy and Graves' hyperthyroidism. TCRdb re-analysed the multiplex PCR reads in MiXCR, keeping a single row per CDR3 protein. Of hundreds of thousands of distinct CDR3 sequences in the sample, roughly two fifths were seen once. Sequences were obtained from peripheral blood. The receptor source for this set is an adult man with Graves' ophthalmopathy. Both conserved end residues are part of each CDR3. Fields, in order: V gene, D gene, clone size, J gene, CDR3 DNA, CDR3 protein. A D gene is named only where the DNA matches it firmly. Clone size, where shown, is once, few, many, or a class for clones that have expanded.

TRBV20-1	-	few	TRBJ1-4	TGCAGTGCTAGCTCCAATCGGCGGGCGGATGAAAAACTGTTTTTT	CSASSNRRADEKLFF
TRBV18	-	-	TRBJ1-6	TGTGCCAGCTCATCTTCGGGGCTTAATTCACCCCTCCACTTT	CASSSSGLNSPLHF
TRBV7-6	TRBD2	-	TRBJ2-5	TGTGCCAGCAGCCCCCCAAGCGGGGGGACCCAGTACTTC	CASSPPSGGTQYF
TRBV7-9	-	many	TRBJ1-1	TGTGCCAGCAACGGGCAGGAGAACACTGAAGCTTTCTTT	CASNGQENTEAFF
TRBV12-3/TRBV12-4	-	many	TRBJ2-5	TGTGCCAGCAGCCCGACAGAACAAGAGACCCAGTACTTC	CASSPTEQETQYF
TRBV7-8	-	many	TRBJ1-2	TGTGCCAGCAGCTCCGGCCCCCATGGCTACACCTTC	CASSSGPHGYTF
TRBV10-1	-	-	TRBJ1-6	TGCGCCAGCAGTGGTTCGGGGGGATCGTCACCCCTCCACTTT	CASSGSGGSSPLHF
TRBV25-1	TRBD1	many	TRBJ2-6	TGTGCCAGCAGTGCAGGGGGCACTGGGGCCAACGTCCTGACTTTC	CASSAGGTGANVLTF
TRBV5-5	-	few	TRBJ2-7	TGTGCCAGCAGCTTGGATGGGGGAGGCTCCTACGAGCAGTACTTC	CASSLDGGGSYEQYF
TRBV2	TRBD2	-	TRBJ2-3	TGTGCCAGCAGTCTGAACCCACAGCGGTCTAGCGGGGAAGGAGGCACAGATACGCAGTATTTT	CASSLNPQRSSGEGGTDTQYF
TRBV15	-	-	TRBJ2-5	TGTGCCACCAGCAGAGTCGCCATAGTTGGGAGCACCCGAGGGGAGACCCAGTACTTC	CATSRVAIVGSTRGETQYF
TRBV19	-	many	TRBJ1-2	TGTGCCAGTACTCACGGAGCTAACTATGGCTACACCTTC	CASTHGANYGYTF
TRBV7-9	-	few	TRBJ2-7	TGTGCCAGCAGCTCCTCCGGGACGGCATCCTACGAGCAGTACTTC	CASSSSGTASYEQYF
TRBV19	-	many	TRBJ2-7	TGTGCCAGTAGTACAGAGACAGGCTACGAGCAGTACTTC	CASSTETGYEQYF
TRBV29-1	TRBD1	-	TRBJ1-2	TGCAGCGCACCCAGGGGGAGGTATGGCTACACCTTC	CSAPRGRYGYTF
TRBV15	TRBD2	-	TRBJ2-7	TGTGCCGCCAGCAGTGATCGGCTAGCGGGTCTCGAGCAGTACTTC	CAASSDRLAGLEQYF
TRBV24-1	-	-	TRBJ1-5	TGTGCCACCGGGGAGCGGGCAGGGGATCAGCCCCAGCATTTT	CATGERAGDQPQHF
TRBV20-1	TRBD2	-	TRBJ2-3	TGCAGTGCAAATACTCCGGGACTATACACAGATACGCAGTATTTT	CSANTPGLYTDTQYF
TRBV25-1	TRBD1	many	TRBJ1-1	TGTGCCAGCACCTTAGGACAGGGGCCGGTTGGTACTGAAGCTTTCTTT	CASTLGQGPVGTEAFF
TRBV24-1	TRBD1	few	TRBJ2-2	TGTGCCACCTCCCGCGATAGGGGGCGCACCGGGGAGCTGTTTTTT	CATSRDRGRTGELFF
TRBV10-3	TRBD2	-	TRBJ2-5	TGTGCCAGCAGTACACGACCGCGGGGACTAGCGGTTCAAGAGACCCAGTACTTC	CASSTRPRGLAVQETQYF
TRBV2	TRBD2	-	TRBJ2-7	TGTGCTCGGAGAGGACTAGGCTCCTACGAGCAGTACTTC	CARRGLGSYEQYF
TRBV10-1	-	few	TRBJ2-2	TGCGCCAGCAGTGAGTCTTGGGCCGGTGGGAGTGGCACCGGGGAGCTGTTTTTT	CASSESWAGGSGTGELFF
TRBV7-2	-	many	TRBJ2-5	TGTGCCAGCAGCCAGTCCCCCTACAGGTCAGGTGGGGAGACCCAGTACTTC	CASSQSPYRSGGETQYF
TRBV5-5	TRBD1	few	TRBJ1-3	TGTGCCAGCAGCTCCCGTTTGACAGGGGGCATATCAAACACCATATATTTT	CASSSRLTGGISNTIYF
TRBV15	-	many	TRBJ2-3	TGTGCCACGGGGTTGAGAGGCACAGATACGCAGTATTTT	CATGLRGTDTQYF
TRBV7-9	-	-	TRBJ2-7	TGTGCCAGCAGCTTTGGTCAGAGCGAGCAGTACTTC	CASSFGQSEQYF
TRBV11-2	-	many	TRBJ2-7	TGTGCCAGCAGCTTAGTGCCTAGCGAGCACTACGAGCAGTACTTC	CASSLVPSEHYEQYF
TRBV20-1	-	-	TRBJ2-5	TGCAGTGCGAGACCGACAGGACTGAAGGGGGAAGAGACCCAGTACTTC	CSARPTGLKGEETQYF
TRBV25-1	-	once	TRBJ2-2	TGTGCCAGCAGCTTAGCCGGGGGCATGGACACCGGGGAGCTGTTTTTT	CASSLAGGMDTGELFF
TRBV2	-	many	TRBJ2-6	TGTGCCAGCGGGTCGGCAATGGGCAACGTCCTGACTTTC	CASGSAMGNVLTF
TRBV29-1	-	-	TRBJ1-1	TGCAGCGTTGCTGGGAGCGGGCCGTTGGACACTGAAGCTTTCTTT	CSVAGSGPLDTEAFF